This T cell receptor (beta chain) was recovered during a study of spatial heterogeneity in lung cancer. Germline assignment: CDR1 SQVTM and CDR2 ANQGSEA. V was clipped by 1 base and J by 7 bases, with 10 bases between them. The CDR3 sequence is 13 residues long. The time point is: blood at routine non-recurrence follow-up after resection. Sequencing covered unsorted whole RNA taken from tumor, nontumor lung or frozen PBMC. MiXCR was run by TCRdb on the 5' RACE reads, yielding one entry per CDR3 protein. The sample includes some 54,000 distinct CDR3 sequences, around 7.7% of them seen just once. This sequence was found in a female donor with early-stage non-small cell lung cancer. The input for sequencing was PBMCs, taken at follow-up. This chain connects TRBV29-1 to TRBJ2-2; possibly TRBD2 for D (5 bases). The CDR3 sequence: CSVEGTAHGELFF. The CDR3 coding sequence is TGCAGCGTTGAAGGGACTGCTCACGGGGAGCTGTTTTTT.